A selection of T cell receptor beta chains follows, all from one sample in a study of cytomegalovirus exposure and HLA in healthy donors. Profiled with immunoSEQ multiplex PCR; TCRdb holds only in-frame clones, not every one. Found here are more than 95,000 clones, roughly 80% of them singletons; the top ten hold about 20%. The sequencing sample was made of PBMCs. Receptor source: a man younger than 35 in good health and CMV-seropositive. The CDR3 runs from the conserved cysteine through the conserved F or W. A D gene is named only where the DNA matches it firmly. Clone size is shown for a subset of rows, as once, few, many or a class of expanded clone.

>-|-|TRBJ1-5|TRBV11-2
TGTGCCAGCAGCTTAGGGGGGGTCAGCAATCAGCCCCAGCATTTT
CASSLGGVSNQPQHF
>medium-sized|-|TRBJ1-1|TRBV5-8
TGTGCCAGCAGCTTGGTACAGATAGAAGCTTTCTTT
CASSLVQIEAFF
>-|-|TRBJ1-5|TRBV5-6
TGTGCCAGCAGCGACGGAGTCTACAATCAGCCCCAGCATTTT
CASSDGVYNQPQHF
>-|TRBD2|TRBJ2-2|TRBV9
TGTGCCAGCAGCCCCCTCCGGGGGGGTGGCGCCGGGGAGCTGTTTTTT
CASSPLRGGGAGELFF
>-|-|TRBJ2-1|TRBV6-1
TGTGCCAGCAGTGAGGAGGAACACCTAGGTGATGAGCAGTTCTTC
CASSEEEHLGDEQFF
>-|TRBD2|TRBJ2-3|TRBV13
TGTGCCAGCAGCGGGGGGACTACCTTTCCAGATACGCAGTATTTT
CASSGGTTFPDTQYF
>-|TRBD1|TRBJ2-1|TRBV12-5
TGTGCTAGTGGCCAGGACAGGGCGTCCTACAATGAGCAGTTCTTC
CASGQDRASYNEQFF
>-|-|TRBJ1-1|TRBV7-2
TGTGCCAGCAGCAAAGGGGCCGAAACCACTGAAGCTTTCTTT
CASSKGAETTEAFF
>-|-|TRBJ2-3|TRBV29-1
TGCAGCGTTGGAGGCAGATCGGTAGATACGCAGTATTTT
CSVGGRSVDTQYF
>once|TRBD2|TRBJ2-7|TRBV5-4
TGTGCCAGCAGCTCCATACTAGCGGGGGCCCCCTGGGAGCAGTACTTC
CASSSILAGAPWEQYF
>-|TRBD1|TRBJ2-5|TRBV30
TGTGCCTGGAGTGTTTTTGACAGGGGGGAGACCCAGTACTTC
CAWSVFDRGETQYF
>few|-|TRBJ1-1|TRBV5-6
TGTGCCAGCACTCAGGGGTTAGGCACTGAAGCTTTCTTT
CASTQGLGTEAFF
>-|-|TRBJ1-1|TRBV27
TGTGCCAGCAGTTTGGGAGGGGACACTGAAGCTTTCTTT
CASSLGGDTEAFF
>-|TRBD1|TRBJ1-2|TRBV28
TGTGCCAGCAGTCCCACAGGGGGTAACTATGGCTACACCTTC
CASSPTGGNYGYTF
>-|TRBD1|TRBJ1-4|TRBV7-9
TGTGCCAGCAGCTTAGGGGACAGCTCCAGTGAAAAACTGTTTTTT
CASSLGDSSSEKLFF
>-|-|TRBJ1-1|TRBV12-5
TGTGCTAGTGGTTTGGTACTCGGGTACACCGACTTGAACACTGAAGCTTTCTTT
CASGLVLGYTDLNTEAFF
>-|TRBD2|TRBJ2-5|TRBV2
TGTGCCAGCAGGGGACTAGCGGGGGGGCTGGAGACCCAGTACTTC
CASRGLAGGLETQYF
>-|TRBD2|TRBJ2-7|TRBV2
TGTGCCAGCAGTGACGCCGGGGGGGTTTCGGGCGAGCAGTACTTC
CASSDAGGVSGEQYF
>-|-|TRBJ2-5|TRBV5-6
TGTGCCAGCAGTGAAGGGAGCCCGGGTTTCGACCAGTACTTC
CASSEGSPGFDQYF
>few|-|TRBJ2-5|TRBV5-1
TGCGCCAGCAGTTCTTTAGGGGCGATCCAAGAGACCCAGTACTTC
CASSSLGAIQETQYF
>-|TRBD2|TRBJ2-7|TRBV7-6
TGTGCCAGCAGCTTAGCGGCTAGCGGGGGTTACGAGCAGTACTTC
CASSLAASGGYEQYF
>few|-|TRBJ2-2|TRBV6-5
TGTGCCAGCAGTTACGTGACAGACACCGGGGAGCTGTTTTTT
CASSYVTDTGELFF
>-|TRBD1|TRBJ2-7|TRBV7-9
TGTGCCAGCGAGTGGGGACAGGGCTACGAGCAGTACTTC
CASEWGQGYEQYF
>-|-|TRBJ2-1|TRBV11-2
TGTGCCAGCAGCTGGGGGGATGAGCAGTTCTTC
CASSWGDEQFF
>-|-|TRBJ1-4|TRBV5-4
TGTGCCAGCAGCGATGAGGGGGTTATTACTAATGAAAAACTGTTTTTT
CASSDEGVITNEKLFF
>-|TRBD1|TRBJ2-7|TRBV5-1
TGCGCCAGCAGCTTGTGGCAGGGGGCAGGGGAGCAGTACTTC
CASSLWQGAGEQYF
>-|TRBD2|TRBJ2-3|TRBV5-1
TGCGCCAGCAGCCCAGGACTAGACACAGATACGCAGTATTTT
CASSPGLDTDTQYF
>few|-|TRBJ1-1|TRBV6-6
TGTGCCAGCAGTCTGTCACGGGAAGAAGCTTTCTTT
CASSLSREEAFF
>few|-|TRBJ2-7|TRBV19
TGTGCCAGTAGCAGGAGGGACTCCTACGAGCAGTACTTC
CASSRRDSYEQYF
>-|-|TRBJ1-4|TRBV28
TGTGCCAGCAGCCTGCGGGGGGGAGGTGAAAAACTGTTTTTT
CASSLRGGGEKLFF
>-|-|TRBJ1-1|TRBV12-5
TGTGCTAGTGGTGTAAACCGGGACACTGAAGCTTTCTTT
CASGVNRDTEAFF
>few|-|TRBJ1-5|TRBV5-6
TGTGCCAGCAGCTTGAGAAAAGGTGCGGGCAATCAGCCCCAGCATTTT
CASSLRKGAGNQPQHF
>-|TRBD1|TRBJ1-5|TRBV19
TGTGCCAGTAGTATTAGGACAGGGGTGGTGCAGAGTTACAATCAGCCCCAGCATTTT
CASSIRTGVVQSYNQPQHF
>once|-|TRBJ1-5|TRBV10-3
TGTGCCATCAGTGGGGCGGGGGGGCTCGGTCAGCCCCAGCATTTT
CAISGAGGLGQPQHF
>few|-|TRBJ1-5|TRBV6-1
TGTGCCAGCAGTGAATTATCCTATAGCAATCAGCCCCAGCATTTT
CASSELSYSNQPQHF
>-|-|TRBJ2-5|TRBV4-1
TGCGCCAGCAGCCAAGAGGGGAAAGGGGTGTGGGAGACCCAGTACTTC
CASSQEGKGVWETQYF
>few|-|TRBJ1-5|TRBV6-5
TGTGCCAGCATCCCAAGGTGGACTGACCATCAGCCCCAGCATTTT
CASIPRWTDHQPQHF
>-|-|TRBJ1-3|TRBV5-1
TGCGCCAGCAGCTTGGCGGGGAGCTCTGGAAACACCATATATTTT
CASSLAGSSGNTIYF
>-|TRBD1|TRBJ1-2|TRBV19
TGTGCCAGTAGTATGGGACAGGGGCCTTATGGCTACACCTTC
CASSMGQGPYGYTF
>-|TRBD1|TRBJ2-7|TRBV28
TGTGCCAGCAGCACAGGGGGCAGGGGGGTATACGAGCAGTACTTC
CASSTGGRGVYEQYF
>few|-|TRBJ2-6|TRBV7-9
TGTGCCAGCAGGCGCTCCTCTGGGGCCAACGTCCTGACTTTC
CASRRSSGANVLTF
>-|TRBD2|TRBJ2-1|TRBV9
TGTGCCAGCAGCGCCGGTGGACTAGCGGTTTACAATGAGCAGTTCTTC
CASSAGGLAVYNEQFF
>once|-|TRBJ1-2|TRBV27
TGTGCCAGCGCTCGTCAGGGGTTTAAGGAATATGGCTACACCTTC
CASARQGFKEYGYTF
>-|-|TRBJ1-5|TRBV6-1
TGTGCCAGCAGGGGATGGGACACGGGGCAGCCCCAGCATTTT
CASRGWDTGQPQHF